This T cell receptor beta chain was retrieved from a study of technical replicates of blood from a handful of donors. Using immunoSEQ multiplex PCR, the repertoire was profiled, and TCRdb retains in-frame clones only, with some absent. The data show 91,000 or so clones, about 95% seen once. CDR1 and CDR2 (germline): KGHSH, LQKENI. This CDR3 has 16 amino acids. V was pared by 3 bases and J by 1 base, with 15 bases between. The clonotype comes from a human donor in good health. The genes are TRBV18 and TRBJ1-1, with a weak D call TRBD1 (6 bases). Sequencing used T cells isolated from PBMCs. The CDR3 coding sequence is TGTGCCAGCTCACCCTTGGAAACCAGGGGGAACACTGAAGCTTTCTTT. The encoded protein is CASSPLETRGNTEAFF.